Reported below is one TCR beta chain. Using immunoSEQ multiplex PCR, the repertoire was profiled, and TCRdb retains in-frame clones only, with some absent. Of over 1.4 million clones listed, approximately 97% are singletons. The source of the sample is a study of shared clonotypes between healthy human individuals. This TCR came from a man aged 30-40 years in good health. Sequenced material: naive CD4+ T cells sorted from blood. The sample's subset: CD45RA+ positively selected.

The CDR3 reads CASSLRTGGAKSSGANVLTF. The CDR3 DNA is TGTGCCAGCAGTTTACGGACTGGAGGGGCAAAGAGCTCTGGGGCCAACGTCCTGACTTTC. This sequence joins TRBV27 and TRBJ2-6; D is possibly TRBD2 (6 bases). The CDR3 contains 20 residues. V gave up 2 bases and J gave up 0 bases, with 20 bases separating them. Per the germline V gene, CDR1 is MNHEY and CDR2 is SMNVEV (reference sequence).